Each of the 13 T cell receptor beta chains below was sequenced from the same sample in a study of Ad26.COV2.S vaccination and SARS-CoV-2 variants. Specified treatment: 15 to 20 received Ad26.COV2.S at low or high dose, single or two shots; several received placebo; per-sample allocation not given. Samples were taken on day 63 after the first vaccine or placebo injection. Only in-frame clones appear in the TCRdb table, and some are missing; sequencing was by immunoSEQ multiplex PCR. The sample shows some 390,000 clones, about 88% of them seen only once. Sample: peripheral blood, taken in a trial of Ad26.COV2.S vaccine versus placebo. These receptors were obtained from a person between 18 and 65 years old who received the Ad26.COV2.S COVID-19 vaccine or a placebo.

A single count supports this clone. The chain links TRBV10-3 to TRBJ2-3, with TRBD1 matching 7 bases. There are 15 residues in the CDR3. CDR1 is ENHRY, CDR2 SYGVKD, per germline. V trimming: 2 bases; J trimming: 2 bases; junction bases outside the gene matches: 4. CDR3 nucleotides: TGTGCCATCAGTGAGATGACAGGGTACACAGATACGCAGTATTTT. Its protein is CAISEMTGYTDTQYF.

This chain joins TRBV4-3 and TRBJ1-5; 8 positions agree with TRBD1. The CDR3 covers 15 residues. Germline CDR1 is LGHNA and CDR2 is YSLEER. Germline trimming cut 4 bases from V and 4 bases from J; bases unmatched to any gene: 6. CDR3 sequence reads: CASSPGGRGNQPQHF. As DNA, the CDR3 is TGCGCCAGCAGCCCAGGGGGCAGGGGGAATCAGCCCCAGCATTTT.

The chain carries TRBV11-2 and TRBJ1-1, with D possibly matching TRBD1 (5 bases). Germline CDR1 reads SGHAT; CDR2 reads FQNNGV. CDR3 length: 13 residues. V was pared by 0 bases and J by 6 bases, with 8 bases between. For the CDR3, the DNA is TGTGCCAGCAGCTTAGATTGGGACGCTGAAGCTTTCTTT. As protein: CASSLDWDAEAFF. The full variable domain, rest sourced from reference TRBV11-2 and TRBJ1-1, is EAGVAQSPRYKIIEKRQSVAFWCNPISGHATLYWYQQILGQGPKLLIQFQNNGVVDDSQLPKDRFSAERLKGVDSTLKIQPAKLEDSAVYLCASSLDWDAEAFFGQGTRLTVV.

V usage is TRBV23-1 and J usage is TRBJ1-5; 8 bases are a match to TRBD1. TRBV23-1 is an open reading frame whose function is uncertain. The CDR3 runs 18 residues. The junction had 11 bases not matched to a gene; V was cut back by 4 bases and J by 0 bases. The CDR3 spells CASSLPGTGPYSNQPQHF. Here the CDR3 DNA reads TGCGCCAGCAGTCTCCCTGGGACAGGACCGTATAGCAATCAGCCCCAGCATTTT.

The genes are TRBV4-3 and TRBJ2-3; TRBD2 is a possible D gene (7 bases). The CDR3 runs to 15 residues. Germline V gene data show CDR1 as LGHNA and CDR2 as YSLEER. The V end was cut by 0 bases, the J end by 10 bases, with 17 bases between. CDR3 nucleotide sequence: TGCGCCAGCAGCCAAGATAGGAGAGGCGGGGGCTCGCAGTATTTT. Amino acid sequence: CASSQDRRGGGSQYF.

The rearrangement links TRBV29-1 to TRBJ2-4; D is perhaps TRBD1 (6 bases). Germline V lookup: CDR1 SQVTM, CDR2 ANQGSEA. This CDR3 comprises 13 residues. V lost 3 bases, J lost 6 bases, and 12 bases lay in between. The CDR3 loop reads CSVDMDSGNIQYF. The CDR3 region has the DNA TGCAGCGTTGACATGGACAGCGGAAACATTCAGTACTTC.

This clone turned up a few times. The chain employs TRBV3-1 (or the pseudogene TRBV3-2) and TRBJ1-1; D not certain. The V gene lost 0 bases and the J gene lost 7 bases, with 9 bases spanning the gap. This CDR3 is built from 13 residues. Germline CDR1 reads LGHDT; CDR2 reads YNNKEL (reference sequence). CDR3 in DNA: TGTGCCAGCAGCCAAGACGCGGGAAATGAAGCTTTCTTT. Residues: CASSQDAGNEAFF.

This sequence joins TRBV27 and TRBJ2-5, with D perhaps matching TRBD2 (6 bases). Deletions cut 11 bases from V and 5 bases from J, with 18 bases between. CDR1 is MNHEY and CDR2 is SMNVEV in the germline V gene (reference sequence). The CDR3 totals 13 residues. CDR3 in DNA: TGTGCCCCCCGGGACTCCACCTTGGAGACCCAGTACTTC. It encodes CAPRDSTLETQYF.

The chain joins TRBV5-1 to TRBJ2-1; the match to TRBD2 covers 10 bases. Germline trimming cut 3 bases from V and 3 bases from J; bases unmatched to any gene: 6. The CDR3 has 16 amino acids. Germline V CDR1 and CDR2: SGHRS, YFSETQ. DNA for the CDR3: TGCGCCAGCAGCTCCCGCTCTAGCGGGAGCTACAATGAGCAGTTCTTC. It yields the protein CASSSRSSGSYNEQFF.

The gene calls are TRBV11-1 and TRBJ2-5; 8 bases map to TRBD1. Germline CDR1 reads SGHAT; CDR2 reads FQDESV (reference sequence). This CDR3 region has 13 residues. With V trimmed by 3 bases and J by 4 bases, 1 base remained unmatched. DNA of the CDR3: TGTGCCAGCAGCTTCGGACAGGGAGAGACCCAGTACTTC. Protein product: CASSFGQGETQYF.

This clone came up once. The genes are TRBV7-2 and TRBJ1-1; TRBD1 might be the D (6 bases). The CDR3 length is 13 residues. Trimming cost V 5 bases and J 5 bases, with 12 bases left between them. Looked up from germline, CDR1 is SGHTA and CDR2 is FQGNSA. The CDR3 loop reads CASSGNRETEAFF. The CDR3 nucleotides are TGTGCCAGCAGCGGAAACAGGGAAACTGAAGCTTTCTTT. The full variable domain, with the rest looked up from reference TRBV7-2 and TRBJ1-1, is GAGVSQSPSNKVTEKGKDVELRCDPISGHTALYWYRQSLGQGLEFLIYFQGNSAPDKSGLPSDRFSAERTGGSVSTLTIQRTQQEDSAVYLCASSGNRETEAFFGQGTRLTVV.

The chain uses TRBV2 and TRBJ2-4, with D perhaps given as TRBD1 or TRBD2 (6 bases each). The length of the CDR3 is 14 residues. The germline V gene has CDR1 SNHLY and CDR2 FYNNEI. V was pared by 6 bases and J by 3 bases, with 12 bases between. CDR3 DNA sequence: TGTGCCAGCAGGAGGGGGGTGGGCAAAAACATTCAGTACTTC. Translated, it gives CASRRGVGKNIQYF. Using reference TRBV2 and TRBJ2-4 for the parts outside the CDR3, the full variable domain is EPEVTQTPSHQVTQMGQEVILRCVPISNHLYFYWYRQILGQKVEFLVSFYNNEISEKSEIFDDQFSVERPDGSNFTLKIRSTKLEDSAMYFCASRRGVGKNIQYFGAGTRLSVL.

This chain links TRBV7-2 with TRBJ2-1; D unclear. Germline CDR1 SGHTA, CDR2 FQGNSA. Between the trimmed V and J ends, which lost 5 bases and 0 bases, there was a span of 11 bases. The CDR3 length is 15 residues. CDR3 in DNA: TGTGCCAGCAGCCCGACCGGGCCCTCCTACAATGAGCAGTTCTTC. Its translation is CASSPTGPSYNEQFF. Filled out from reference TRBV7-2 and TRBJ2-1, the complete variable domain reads GAGVSQSPSNKVTEKGKDVELRCDPISGHTALYWYRQSLGQGLEFLIYFQGNSAPDKSGLPSDRFSAERTGGSVSTLTIQRTQQEDSAVYLCASSPTGPSYNEQFFGPGTRLTVL.